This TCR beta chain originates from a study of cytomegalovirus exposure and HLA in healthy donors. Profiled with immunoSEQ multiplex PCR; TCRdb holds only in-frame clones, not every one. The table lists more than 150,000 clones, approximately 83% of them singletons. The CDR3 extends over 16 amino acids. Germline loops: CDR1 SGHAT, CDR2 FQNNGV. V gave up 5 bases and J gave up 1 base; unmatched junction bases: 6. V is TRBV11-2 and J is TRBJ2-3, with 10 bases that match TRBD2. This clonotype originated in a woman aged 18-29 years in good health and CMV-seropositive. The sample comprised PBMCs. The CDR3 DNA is TGTGCCAGCAGCCTAAGTAGCGGGGGGCGCACAGATACGCAGTATTTT. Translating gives CASSLSSGGRTDTQYF.